Reported below is one TCR beta chain. Its target is unknown. CDR3 length: 12 amino acids. Trimming removed 7 bases from V and 14 bases from J, with 20 bases in between. CDR1 and CDR2 (germline): MDHEN, SYDVKM. TCRdb's table, derived via immunoSEQ multiplex PCR, lists solely in-frame clones and lacks some. The sample includes more than 40,000 clones, over 65% of them seen just once. The data are from a study of OX40 agonist ivuxolimab in advanced cancers. Study-level points and caveats: The antigens recognized by the expanded peripheral T cells, that is their antigen specificity, were not determined.

Blood was sampled at baseline, cycle 4 day 1, and cycle 7 day 1. V and J are TRBV28 and TRBJ1-1; tentative D call: TRBD1 (6 bases). This sequence was found in an adult with an advanced solid tumor such as melanoma, head and neck, liver or kidney cancer. Sequencing used CD4+ or CD8+ T cells sorted from blood, obtained in a trial of the OX40 agonist ivuxolimab. In nucleotides, the CDR3 is TGTGCCAGCAAAAAGCGGGGGGGCCTGGGGTTCTTT. Its translation: CASKKRGGLGFF.